This T cell receptor beta chain was identified during a study of beta chain features in type 1 diabetes. General study points: Short templates might get an advantage during PCR, and this would be equal in patients and controls.

The authors reverse transcribed all of the isolated RNA, so sequencing captured expressed TCRB transcripts. Only in-frame clones appear in the TCRdb table, and some are missing; sequencing was by immunoSEQ multiplex PCR. The sample holds approximately 340,000 clones, around 16% seen once. Trimming took 2 bases from V and 7 from J, leaving 14 bases between them. CDR1 is MNHEY, CDR2 SMNVEV, per germline (reference sequence). The CDR3 extends over 14 amino acids. This clone was observed a handful of times. Its target is unknown. J is TRBJ2-5 and V is TRBV27; possible D gene TRBD2, 5 bases. Sequenced sample: naive CD4+ T cells from blood. The receptor comes from a young woman in good health. CDR3: CASSLRGPLWTQYF. In nucleotides, the CDR3 is TGTGCCAGCAGTTTAAGAGGGCCGCTTTGGACCCAGTACTTC.